This paragraph covers one TCR beta chain sequence. There is no known antigen for this receptor. There are no base qualities to consult, and no much larger clone falls within one base. Genomic DNA was extracted from sorted cells for sequencing of the TCRbeta CDR3 region. TCRbeta CDR3 regions were sequenced using the immunoSEQ Assay. The table was pulled from immuneACCESS by TCRdb, which kept in-frame rearrangements only. Such tables lose some clones; where checked, under half of the loss comes from unresolved V genes, and the rest has no known cause. This sample is represented by about 20,000 clones; about 65% of them were singletons. Of the sample, about a fifth is held by the ten largest clones. The sample is drawn from a study of OX40 agonist ivuxolimab in advanced cancers. At the level of the whole study: Ivuxolimab was a fully human IgG2 agonistic monoclonal antibody targeting the costimulatory receptor OX40 (CD134). Intravenous ivuxolimab was administered to patients every 2 weeks at six dose levels: 0.01, 0.1, 0.3, 1.5, 3 and 10 mg/kg. Of the approximately 54 dose-escalation patients, hepatocellular carcinoma was present in around 20, melanoma in around 15, renal cell carcinoma in 9 and head and neck cancer in 9. In the dose-escalation cohort, 75% to 85% of patients were male, and the mean age was approximately 60 years with a range of about 20 to 90. Patients were allowed to have had prior anti-PD-1, anti-PD-L1 or anti-CTLA-4 therapy, and approximately 40% of the dose-escalation patients had been treated with checkpoint inhibitors. Three dose-escalation patients achieved partial responses, one with hepatocellular carcinoma and two with cutaneous melanoma. The point of sequencing TCRbeta in the periphery was to test whether ivuxolimab changed TCR sequence diversity and drove clonal T-cell expansion. The monotherapy dose-escalation portion (N ≈ 56 patients) of the phase I ivuxolimab trial is reported in the paper. Paper-wide results and their limitations: Clonal expansion of both CD4+ and CD8+ blood T cells was observed from baseline to week 6 at doses 0.1 to 3.0 mg/kg. Low levels of normalized T-cell clonal expansion were also shown by some nonresponding patients. Antigen specificity was not determined for the clonally expanded peripheral T cells. After ivuxolimab, expanded clones were on average more numerous among CD8+ T cells than among CD4+ T cells. In the 0.1-3.0 mg/kg groups, partial responders had among the lowest normalized peripheral clonal expansion, particularly in CD8+ T cells.

The trial excluded patients who had a history of autoimmune disease or who were on systemic immunosuppression. In every dose cohort, peripheral blood was drawn for TCR sequencing at baseline, cycle 4 day 1, and cycle 7 day 1. Samples were obtained from an open-label, multicenter, first-in-human phase I dose-escalation trial of ivuxolimab. The trial enrolled adults with locally advanced or metastatic head and neck squamous cell, hepatocellular, melanoma or renal cell carcinoma. Before TCR sequencing, CD4+ T cells and CD8+ T cells were sorted from peripheral blood as separate populations. Trimmed from V: 7 bases; trimmed from J: 5 bases; junction bases lacking a gene match: 9. From the cysteine up to the phenylalanine, the CDR3 has a length of 15 residues. Solely the CDR3 DNA is kept, with 45 bases framed from the first base. CDR1 and CDR2 are read off the germline V gene as MNHEY and SVGAGI.

Sequencing was performed on CD4+ or CD8+ T cells sorted from blood, taken in a trial of the OX40 agonist ivuxolimab. The V gene is TRBV6-5 and the J gene is TRBJ2-7; the junction holds 12 bases that match TRBD1. The sequence came from an adult with an advanced solid tumor such as melanoma, head and neck, liver or kidney cancer. The nucleotides read TGTGCCAGCACCCCCGAAGGGACAGGGGGCGACGAGCAGTACTTC. Translation gives CASTPEGTGGDEQYF.